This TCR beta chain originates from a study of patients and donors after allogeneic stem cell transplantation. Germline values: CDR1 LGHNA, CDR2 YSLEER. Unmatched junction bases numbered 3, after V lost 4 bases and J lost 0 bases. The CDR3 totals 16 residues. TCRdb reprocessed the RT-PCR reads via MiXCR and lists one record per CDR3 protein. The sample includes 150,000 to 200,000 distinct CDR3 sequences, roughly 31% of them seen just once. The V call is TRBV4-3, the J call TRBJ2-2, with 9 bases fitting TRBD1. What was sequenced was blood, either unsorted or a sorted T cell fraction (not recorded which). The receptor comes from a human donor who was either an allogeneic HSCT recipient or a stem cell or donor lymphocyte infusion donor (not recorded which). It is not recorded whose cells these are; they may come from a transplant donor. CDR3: CASSRRTGANTGELFF. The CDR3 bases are TGCGCCAGCAGCCGACGGACAGGGGCGAACACCGGGGAGCTGTTTTTT.